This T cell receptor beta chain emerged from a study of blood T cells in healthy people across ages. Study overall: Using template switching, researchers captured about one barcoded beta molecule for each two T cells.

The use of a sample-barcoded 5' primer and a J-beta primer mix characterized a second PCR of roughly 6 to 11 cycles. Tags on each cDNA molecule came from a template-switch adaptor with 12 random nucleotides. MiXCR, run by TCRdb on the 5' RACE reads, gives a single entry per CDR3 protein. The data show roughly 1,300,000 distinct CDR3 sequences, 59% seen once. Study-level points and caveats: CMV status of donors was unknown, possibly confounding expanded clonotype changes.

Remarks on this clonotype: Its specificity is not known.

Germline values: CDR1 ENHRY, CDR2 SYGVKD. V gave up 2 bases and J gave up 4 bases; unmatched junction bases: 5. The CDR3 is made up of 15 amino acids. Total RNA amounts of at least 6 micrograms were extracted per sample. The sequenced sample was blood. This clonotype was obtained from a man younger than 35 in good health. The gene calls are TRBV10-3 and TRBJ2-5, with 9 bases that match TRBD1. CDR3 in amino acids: CAISEGTGRRETQYF. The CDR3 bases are TGTGCCATCAGTGAGGGGACAGGGAGAAGAGAGACCCAGTACTTC.